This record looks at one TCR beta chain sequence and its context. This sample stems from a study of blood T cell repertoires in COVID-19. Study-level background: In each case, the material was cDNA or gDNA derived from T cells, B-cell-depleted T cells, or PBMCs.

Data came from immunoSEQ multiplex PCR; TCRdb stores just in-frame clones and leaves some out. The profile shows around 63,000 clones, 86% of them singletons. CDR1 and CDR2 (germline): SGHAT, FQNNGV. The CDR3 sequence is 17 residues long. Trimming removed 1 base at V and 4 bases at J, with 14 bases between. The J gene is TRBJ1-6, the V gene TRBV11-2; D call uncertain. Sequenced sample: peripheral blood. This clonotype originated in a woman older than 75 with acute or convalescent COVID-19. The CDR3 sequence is CASSLVGRLLYNSPLHF. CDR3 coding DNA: TGTGCCAGCAGCTTAGTTGGCAGGCTCCTGTATAATTCACCCCTCCACTTT.